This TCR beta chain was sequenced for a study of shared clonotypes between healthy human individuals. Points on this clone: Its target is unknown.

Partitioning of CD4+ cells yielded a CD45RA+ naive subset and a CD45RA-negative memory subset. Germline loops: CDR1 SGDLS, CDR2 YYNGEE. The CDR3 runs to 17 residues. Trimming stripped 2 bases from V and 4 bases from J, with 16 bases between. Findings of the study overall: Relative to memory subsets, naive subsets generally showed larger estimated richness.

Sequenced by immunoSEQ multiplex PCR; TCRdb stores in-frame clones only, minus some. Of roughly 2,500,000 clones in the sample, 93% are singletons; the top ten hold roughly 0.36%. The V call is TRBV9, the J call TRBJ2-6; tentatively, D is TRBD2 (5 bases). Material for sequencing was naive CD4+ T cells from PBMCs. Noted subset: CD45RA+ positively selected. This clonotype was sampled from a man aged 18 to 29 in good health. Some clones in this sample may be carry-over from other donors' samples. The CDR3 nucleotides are TGTGCCAGCAGCGTTATAGGGCGCCCGGGGGGGGCCAACGTCCTGACTTTC. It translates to CASSVIGRPGGANVLTF.